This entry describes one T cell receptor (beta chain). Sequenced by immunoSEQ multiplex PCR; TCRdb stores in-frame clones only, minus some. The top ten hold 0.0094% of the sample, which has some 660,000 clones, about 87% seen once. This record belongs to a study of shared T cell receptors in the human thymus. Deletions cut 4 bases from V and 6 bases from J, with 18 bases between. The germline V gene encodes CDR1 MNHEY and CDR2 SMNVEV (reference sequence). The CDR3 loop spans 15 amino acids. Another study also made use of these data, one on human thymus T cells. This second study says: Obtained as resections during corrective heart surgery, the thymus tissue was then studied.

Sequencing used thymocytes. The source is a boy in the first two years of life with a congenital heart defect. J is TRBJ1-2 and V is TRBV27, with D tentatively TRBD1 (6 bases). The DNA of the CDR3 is TGTGCCAGCAGTTCAAGGGGGACCTTTACCCATGGCTACACCTTC. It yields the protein CASSSRGTFTHGYTF.